This TCR beta chain was captured by sequencing in a study of vaccination and CD4 T cells after COVID-19. A word on this clonotype: Antigen: not known.

Once obtained from cultured CD4+ T cells, the DNA was sequenced using the Oncomine TCR Beta short-read assay. One entry per CDR3 protein results from TCRdb running MiXCR on the PCR reads. This table has about 15,000 distinct CDR3 sequences, 60% to 75% appearing once. As to treatment: roughly nine-day PBMC culture with coronavirus spike peptide pools or control peptides (ViraFEST assay). This CDR3 has 14 amino acids. Germline V gene sequence: CDR1 MNHEY, CDR2 SVGAGI. Trimming at V came to 4 bases and at J to 4 bases, leaving 4 bases not matched to a gene. The TCR comes from a human donor who had recovered from COVID-19. Sample: CD4+ T cells from blood, cultured in vitro. The V gene is TRBV6-5, the J gene TRBJ1-1; 9 positions match TRBD1. CDR3 DNA sequence: TGTGCCAGCAGTTTTGACAGGGGGACCACTGAAGCTTTCTTT. It specifies CASSFDRGTTEAFF.